The rows below give T cell receptor beta chains drawn from one sample of a study of blood T cells in healthy people across ages. Each CDR3 protein is one row after TCRdb ran MiXCR on the 5' RACE reads. This sample carries under 850,000 distinct CDR3 sequences, under 40% of them seen once, and the ten largest clones take approximately 12%. Sequencing was performed on blood. The receptors originated from a man aged 18 to 35 in good health. Both conserved end residues are part of each CDR3. The D gene is left open where the match is weak. The size of a clone is reported for some rows only, either as once, few or many, or as a class for expanded clones.

CDR3nt: TGCAGTGCTAGTAAAGGGGGGAGGAATGGCTACACCTTC
CDR3aa: CSASKGGRNGYTF
j_gene: TRBJ1-2
d_gene: .
v_gene: TRBV20-1
abundance: .

CDR3nt: TGTGCCAGCAGCTCCGGACAGACGATGATCCAAGAGACCCAGTACTTC
CDR3aa: CASSSGQTMIQETQYF
j_gene: TRBJ2-5
d_gene: .
v_gene: TRBV7-9
abundance: few

CDR3nt: TGTGCCAGCAGCGTCGACAGCTCTGGGGCCAACGTCCTGACTTTC
CDR3aa: CASSVDSSGANVLTF
j_gene: TRBJ2-6
d_gene: .
v_gene: TRBV9
abundance: many

CDR3nt: TGTGCCAGCAGCTTTCATCCGGGACAGGGCTCCTACGAGCAGTACTTC
CDR3aa: CASSFHPGQGSYEQYF
j_gene: TRBJ2-7
d_gene: TRBD1
v_gene: TRBV7-2
abundance: many

CDR3nt: TGCGCCAGCGGTGACCGGGACAGAAGATTAGAAAAACTGTTTTTT
CDR3aa: CASGDRDRRLEKLFF
j_gene: TRBJ1-4
d_gene: TRBD1
v_gene: TRBV5-1
abundance: .

CDR3nt: TGTGCCAGCAGCCTGCTTAGCGTGGAGACCCAGTACTTC
CDR3aa: CASSLLSVETQYF
j_gene: TRBJ2-5
d_gene: .
v_gene: TRBV5-6
abundance: .

CDR3nt: TGTGCCGGAGGACAGGGTTTAGAGACCCAGTACTTC
CDR3aa: CAGGQGLETQYF
j_gene: TRBJ2-5
d_gene: TRBD1
v_gene: TRBV30
abundance: .

CDR3nt: TGTGCCTGGGAAAAAGACAACTTTAATGAAAAACTGTTTTTT
CDR3aa: CAWEKDNFNEKLFF
j_gene: TRBJ1-4
d_gene: .
v_gene: TRBV30
abundance: few

CDR3nt: TGTGCCAGCAGCCAAGGTCTAGCAGCAGATACGCAGTATTTT
CDR3aa: CASSQGLAADTQYF
j_gene: TRBJ2-3
d_gene: .
v_gene: TRBV14
abundance: .

CDR3nt: TGCGCCAGCAGCTTGCCGGGACTAGCGCTAAACACAGATACGCAGTATTTT
CDR3aa: CASSLPGLALNTDTQYF
j_gene: TRBJ2-3
d_gene: TRBD2
v_gene: TRBV5-1
abundance: few

CDR3nt: TGCGCCAGCAGCCGCCAGAGGGGAGAGACCCAGTACTTC
CDR3aa: CASSRQRGETQYF
j_gene: TRBJ2-5
d_gene: .
v_gene: TRBV4-1
abundance: few

CDR3nt: TGTGCCAGCAGCTTAACGGCAGGGCTCGAGCAGTACTTC
CDR3aa: CASSLTAGLEQYF
j_gene: TRBJ2-7
d_gene: .
v_gene: TRBV7-2
abundance: few

CDR3nt: TGTGCCAGCAGTGACGCGGGGGGCGGGTACAATGAGCAGTTCTTC
CDR3aa: CASSDAGGGYNEQFF
j_gene: TRBJ2-1
d_gene: TRBD2
v_gene: TRBV6-1
abundance: once

CDR3nt: TGTGCCATCGGCCAGGGGACCGGGGAGCTGTTTTTT
CDR3aa: CAIGQGTGELFF
j_gene: TRBJ2-2
d_gene: .
v_gene: TRBV10-3
abundance: .

CDR3nt: TGCGCCAGCAGCCAAGATGACGGGGGGGGTCAGCCCCAGCATTTT
CDR3aa: CASSQDDGGGQPQHF
j_gene: TRBJ1-5
d_gene: .
v_gene: TRBV4-3
abundance: .

CDR3nt: TGCAGTGCTAGACAGGGCCAAGGGACCCAGTACTTC
CDR3aa: CSARQGQGTQYF
j_gene: TRBJ2-5
d_gene: .
v_gene: TRBV20-1
abundance: .

CDR3nt: TGTGCCAGCAGTGATCGGGGGGGTTGGGAGCAGTACTTC
CDR3aa: CASSDRGGWEQYF
j_gene: TRBJ2-4
d_gene: TRBD2
v_gene: TRBV25-1
abundance: few

CDR3nt: TGCAGCGTTGGTCCGGAAGAGACCCAGTACTTC
CDR3aa: CSVGPEETQYF
j_gene: TRBJ2-5
d_gene: .
v_gene: TRBV29-1
abundance: many

CDR3nt: TGTGCCAGCAGCCGACCCCCGGGACAGGGTTATTCACCCCTCCACTTT
CDR3aa: CASSRPPGQGYSPLHF
j_gene: TRBJ1-6
d_gene: TRBD1
v_gene: TRBV7-9
abundance: .

CDR3nt: TGTGCCAGCAAAATAACCCCCCTGTTAACAGGGTATAACTATGGCTACACCTTC
CDR3aa: CASKITPLLTGYNYGYTF
j_gene: TRBJ1-2
d_gene: .
v_gene: TRBV6-1
abundance: .

CDR3nt: TGTGCCAGCAGTTTAGATGTAAACTCCAGGGGGCTAAACTATGGCTACACCTTC
CDR3aa: CASSLDVNSRGLNYGYTF
j_gene: TRBJ1-2
d_gene: TRBD1
v_gene: TRBV12-3/TRBV12-4
abundance: many

CDR3nt: TGTGCCAGCTCACTCAGGGATGATGAGCAGTACTTC
CDR3aa: CASSLRDDEQYF
j_gene: TRBJ2-5
d_gene: .
v_gene: TRBV18
abundance: few

CDR3nt: TGCAGCGTCCGGCCAGGGGATTCCCTTTTGGGCGAGCAGTACTTC
CDR3aa: CSVRPGDSLLGEQYF
j_gene: TRBJ2-7
d_gene: .
v_gene: TRBV29-1
abundance: .

CDR3nt: TGTGCCATCAGTCGGACAGGGGCGTTGGGCTACACCTTC
CDR3aa: CAISRTGALGYTF
j_gene: TRBJ1-2
d_gene: TRBD1
v_gene: TRBV10-3
abundance: .

CDR3nt: TGTGCCAGCAGCCCAGGACAGGGGGCTGGAAAACTGTTTTTT
CDR3aa: CASSPGQGAGKLFF
j_gene: TRBJ1-4
d_gene: TRBD1
v_gene: TRBV12-3/TRBV12-4
abundance: few

CDR3nt: TGTGCCAGCAGCTCGGGACAGGCGAGCTACAATGAGCAGTTCTTC
CDR3aa: CASSSGQASYNEQFF
j_gene: TRBJ2-1
d_gene: TRBD1
v_gene: TRBV7-2
abundance: .

CDR3nt: TGCGCCAGCAGCCAAGATTCCGCGCGGGGGACCTACGAGCAGTACTTC
CDR3aa: CASSQDSARGTYEQYF
j_gene: TRBJ2-7
d_gene: TRBD2
v_gene: TRBV4-1
abundance: few

CDR3nt: TGTGCCAGCAGTTTAACTCCCGACGGAAACAATGAGCAGTACTTC
CDR3aa: CASSLTPDGNNEQYF
j_gene: TRBJ2-7
d_gene: .
v_gene: TRBV12-3/TRBV12-4
abundance: few

CDR3nt: TGTGCCAGCAGCCAAGAGATAAGGTTCGCCTATGGCTACACCTTC
CDR3aa: CASSQEIRFAYGYTF
j_gene: TRBJ1-2
d_gene: .
v_gene: TRBV4-2
abundance: many

CDR3nt: TGTGCCAGTAGTTCCGACCTAGCGGGGGGTTACAATGAGCAGTTCTTC
CDR3aa: CASSSDLAGGYNEQFF
j_gene: TRBJ2-1
d_gene: TRBD2
v_gene: TRBV19
abundance: few

CDR3nt: TGTGCCAGCAGCTTGGAAAACACCGAGCAGTACTTC
CDR3aa: CASSLENTEQYF
j_gene: TRBJ2-7
d_gene: .
v_gene: TRBV7-9
abundance: .

CDR3nt: TGTGCCAGCAGTTTATCCCAGGGGTGGTCTAATGGAAAACTGTTTTTT
CDR3aa: CASSLSQGWSNGKLFF
j_gene: TRBJ1-4
d_gene: .
v_gene: TRBV12-3/TRBV12-4
abundance: .

CDR3nt: TGTGCCAGCAGCCCGCCGGCCCTAAGTAAGTCCAACTTCAATGAGCAGTTCTTC
CDR3aa: CASSPPALSKSNFNEQFF
j_gene: TRBJ2-1
d_gene: .
v_gene: TRBV7-2
abundance: .

CDR3nt: TGTGCCAGCAGTAAACTAGCGATTGATACGCAGTATTTT
CDR3aa: CASSKLAIDTQYF
j_gene: TRBJ2-3
d_gene: TRBD2
v_gene: TRBV12-3/TRBV12-4
abundance: many

CDR3nt: TGTGCCAGCAGCAGGGACAGCAAATCCTATACCTACAATGAGCAGTTCTTC
CDR3aa: CASSRDSKSYTYNEQFF
j_gene: TRBJ2-1
d_gene: TRBD1
v_gene: TRBV5-6
abundance: few

CDR3nt: TGCAGTGCTAGTACGGGGTTCGGAGCAGATACGCAGTATTTT
CDR3aa: CSASTGFGADTQYF
j_gene: TRBJ2-3
d_gene: .
v_gene: TRBV20-1
abundance: few

CDR3nt: TGCGCCAGCAGCCAAGGGTGGACAATACATAACTATGGCTACACCTTC
CDR3aa: CASSQGWTIHNYGYTF
j_gene: TRBJ1-2
d_gene: .
v_gene: TRBV4-1
abundance: .

CDR3nt: TGTGCCAGCAGCGTCAACAGGGGAGAGACCCAGTACTTC
CDR3aa: CASSVNRGETQYF
j_gene: TRBJ2-5
d_gene: TRBD1
v_gene: TRBV9
abundance: many

CDR3nt: TGTGCCAGCAGCTTGAACGGTAACAATGAGCAGTTCTTC
CDR3aa: CASSLNGNNEQFF
j_gene: TRBJ2-1
d_gene: .
v_gene: TRBV7-9
abundance: few

CDR3nt: TGTGCCAGCAGCCCGAGGGACCTCTATGGCTACACCTTC
CDR3aa: CASSPRDLYGYTF
j_gene: TRBJ1-2
d_gene: .
v_gene: TRBV7-9
abundance: few

CDR3nt: TGTGCCAGCAGCTTAGAGCGGGGGACCACAGATACGCAGTATTTT
CDR3aa: CASSLERGTTDTQYF
j_gene: TRBJ2-3
d_gene: TRBD2
v_gene: TRBV7-2
abundance: .

CDR3nt: TGTGCCAGCAGTTACTCCGGTTCCGGGGGACCAAACACTGAAGCTTTCTTT
CDR3aa: CASSYSGSGGPNTEAFF
j_gene: TRBJ1-1
d_gene: .
v_gene: TRBV6-5
abundance: .

CDR3nt: TGCGCCAGCAGGGATCAAAGGGGTGACAGTCACTATGGCTACACCTTC
CDR3aa: CASRDQRGDSHYGYTF
j_gene: TRBJ1-2
d_gene: .
v_gene: TRBV5-1
abundance: .

CDR3nt: TGCGCCAGCAGCTTGGTTACAGGGTCGGCTGAGCAGTACTTC
CDR3aa: CASSLVTGSAEQYF
j_gene: TRBJ2-5
d_gene: .
v_gene: TRBV5-1
abundance: .

CDR3nt: TGTGCCAGCAGCGCGGAGGGGTTTAGAAATGAAAAACTGTTTTTT
CDR3aa: CASSAEGFRNEKLFF
j_gene: TRBJ1-4
d_gene: .
v_gene: TRBV5-5
abundance: few

CDR3nt: TGTGCCAGCAGTTTATTTAGTGTTGTCCGGACTAGCGGGGGGATTTCTCAAGGAGATACGCAGTATTTT
CDR3aa: CASSLFSVVRTSGGISQGDTQYF
j_gene: TRBJ2-3
d_gene: TRBD2
v_gene: TRBV28
abundance: .

CDR3nt: TGTGCCAGCAGCTGGGCAGGAGGACAGGGGTCGTATTTT
CDR3aa: CASSWAGGQGSYF
j_gene: TRBJ2-3
d_gene: TRBD1
v_gene: TRBV5-6
abundance: once

CDR3nt: TGTGCCAGCAGTGAACAGCGGGGGAGTGGGAATGAGCAGTTCTTC
CDR3aa: CASSEQRGSGNEQFF
j_gene: TRBJ2-1
d_gene: TRBD2
v_gene: TRBV6-1
abundance: few

CDR3nt: TGCGCAACCGGGACAGGGGAAAGCACAGATACGCAGTATTTT
CDR3aa: CATGTGESTDTQYF
j_gene: TRBJ2-3
d_gene: TRBD1
v_gene: TRBV5-1
abundance: .

CDR3nt: TGTGCCAGCAGCGCCCGGGGCCTATCGACAGATACGCAGTATTTT
CDR3aa: CASSARGLSTDTQYF
j_gene: TRBJ2-3
d_gene: .
v_gene: TRBV9
abundance: few

CDR3nt: TGTGCCAGCAGCAAAGGGGCCGCCTATGGCTACACCTTC
CDR3aa: CASSKGAAYGYTF
j_gene: TRBJ1-2
d_gene: .
v_gene: TRBV21-1
abundance: few

CDR3nt: TGCGCCAGCAGCCCTGACGGTACAATCTATGGCTACACCTTC
CDR3aa: CASSPDGTIYGYTF
j_gene: TRBJ1-2
d_gene: .
v_gene: TRBV5-1
abundance: many

CDR3nt: TGTGCCAGCAGTCGACAGCCGAACTCTGGGGCCAACGTCCTGACTTTC
CDR3aa: CASSRQPNSGANVLTF
j_gene: TRBJ2-6
d_gene: .
v_gene: TRBV6-5
abundance: .

CDR3nt: TGTGCCATCAGTGAAAAGGGCCCTAGCACAGATACGCAGTATTTT
CDR3aa: CAISEKGPSTDTQYF
j_gene: TRBJ2-3
d_gene: .
v_gene: TRBV10-3
abundance: .

CDR3nt: TGCAGCGTTGAGGGGGTTTCCTACGAGCAGTACTTC
CDR3aa: CSVEGVSYEQYF
j_gene: TRBJ2-7
d_gene: .
v_gene: TRBV29-1
abundance: .

CDR3nt: TGCAGCGCAACAAACATAGAAGAGACCCAGTACTTC
CDR3aa: CSATNIEETQYF
j_gene: TRBJ2-5
d_gene: .
v_gene: TRBV29-1
abundance: .